This T cell receptor beta chain derives from a study of cytotoxic CD8 clonotypes in ibrutinib-treated CLL. Study background: It was after a median roughly eleven months of treatment, range 6 to 36, that response samples were taken. Study-level findings and limits: Treatment saw public clonotypes, which were uncommon, either contract or stay stable.

Using immunoSEQ multiplex PCR, the repertoire was profiled, and TCRdb retains in-frame clones only, with some absent. Of almost 250,000 clones in the sample, around 70% were seen once. CDR3 size: 13 residues. V was clipped by 9 bases and J by 4 bases, with 15 bases between them. CDR1 and CDR2 from the germline V gene are MNHNY and SVGAGI (reference sequence). This clone turned up a few times. Its antigen is unknown. The chain recombines TRBV6-6 with TRBJ1-1; TRBD1 is a possible D gene (5 bases). This TCR was sampled from a human donor with chronic lymphocytic leukemia. This specimen consisted of PBMCs, obtained after 24 months of ibrutinib treatment. Here the CDR3 reads CASTQGIATEAFF. In nucleotides, the CDR3 is TGTGCCAGTACCCAGGGTATTGCCACTGAAGCTTTCTTT.